This is a list of T cell receptor beta chains from one sample in a study of T cell changes during pregnancy in multiple sclerosis. Profiling relied on immunoSEQ multiplex PCR, and the TCRdb table lists in-frame clones only, not all of them. Here the sample spans 90,000 or so clones, roughly nine tenths being singletons. This sample comprised peripheral blood, obtained in the first trimester of pregnancy. The receptors originated from a female donor with multiple sclerosis, enrolled in a pregnancy study. CDR3s include the opening cysteine and the closing phenylalanine or tryptophan. A D gene is named only where the DNA matches it firmly. Clone size is shown for a subset of rows, as once, few, many or a class of expanded clone.

d_call: .; j_call: TRBJ2-7; clone_size: .; v_call: TRBV21-1; cdr3_nt: TGTGCCAGGTTGACTAGCGGGAGTTGGTACGAGCAGTACTTC; cdr3_aa: CARLTSGSWYEQYF
d_call: TRBD1; j_call: TRBJ2-3; clone_size: .; v_call: TRBV28; cdr3_nt: TGTGCCAGCAGTTCCCAGGGACAGGGCACAGATACGCAGTATTTT; cdr3_aa: CASSSQGQGTDTQYF
d_call: .; j_call: TRBJ2-2; clone_size: .; v_call: TRBV2; cdr3_nt: TGTGCCAGGGTCTTAGAGAGCACCGGGGAGCTGTTTTTT; cdr3_aa: CARVLESTGELFF
d_call: TRBD2; j_call: TRBJ2-5; clone_size: .; v_call: TRBV28; cdr3_nt: TGTGCCAGCAGTTTCGGTGTGGCGGGAGTTGGGGAGACCCAGTACTTC; cdr3_aa: CASSFGVAGVGETQYF
d_call: TRBD1; j_call: TRBJ1-1; clone_size: .; v_call: TRBV7-2; cdr3_nt: TGTGCCAGCAGCTTAGCGTCGGGACAGGTGGAAGCTTTCTTT; cdr3_aa: CASSLASGQVEAFF
d_call: .; j_call: TRBJ1-1; clone_size: .; v_call: TRBV5-1; cdr3_nt: TGCGCCAGCAGCTTGGAACGGGTGGTGAACACTGAAGCTTTCTTT; cdr3_aa: CASSLERVVNTEAFF
d_call: TRBD1; j_call: TRBJ2-2; clone_size: .; v_call: TRBV7-8; cdr3_nt: TGTGCCAGCAGGACCGGGACAGGGGACACCGGGGAGCTGTTTTTT; cdr3_aa: CASRTGTGDTGELFF
d_call: TRBD1; j_call: TRBJ1-4; clone_size: once; v_call: TRBV19; cdr3_nt: TGTGCCAGTAGTATTACTGGACAGGGGGGTGAAAAACTGTTTTTT; cdr3_aa: CASSITGQGGEKLFF
d_call: TRBD1; j_call: TRBJ1-1; clone_size: .; v_call: TRBV19; cdr3_nt: TGTGCCAGTAGGGAAGGACAGGTCCGCACTGAAGCTTTCTTT; cdr3_aa: CASREGQVRTEAFF
d_call: TRBD2; j_call: TRBJ2-7; clone_size: .; v_call: TRBV6-5; cdr3_nt: TGTGCCAGCAGTCAACCTAGCGGGAGCTCCTACGAGCAGTACTTC; cdr3_aa: CASSQPSGSSYEQYF
d_call: TRBD2; j_call: TRBJ2-2; clone_size: .; v_call: TRBV30; cdr3_nt: TGTGCCTGGAGTGTATGGCTAGCGGCCTTCTCACGGGGGAACACCGGGGAGCTGTTTTTT; cdr3_aa: CAWSVWLAAFSRGNTGELFF
d_call: TRBD1; j_call: TRBJ1-5; clone_size: few; v_call: TRBV30; cdr3_nt: TGTGCCTGGAGCACCGGGACAGGGAGTCAGCCCCAGCATTTT; cdr3_aa: CAWSTGTGSQPQHF
d_call: TRBD2; j_call: TRBJ2-7; clone_size: .; v_call: TRBV5-1; cdr3_nt: TGCGCCAGCAGCCTCCGGACTAGCGGGACGTACGAGCAGTACTTC; cdr3_aa: CASSLRTSGTYEQYF
d_call: TRBD1; j_call: TRBJ2-3; clone_size: .; v_call: TRBV4-1; cdr3_nt: TGCGCCAGCGCATCAGGACAGGGGATCTCAGATACGCAGTATTTT; cdr3_aa: CASASGQGISDTQYF
d_call: TRBD1; j_call: TRBJ1-2; clone_size: few; v_call: TRBV28; cdr3_nt: TGTGCCACTAGGACAGGGTCTGGCTACACCTTC; cdr3_aa: CATRTGSGYTF
d_call: .; j_call: TRBJ2-7; clone_size: .; v_call: TRBV19; cdr3_nt: TGTGCCAGTAGTATGGCCCCGGGAACCTACGAGCAGTACTTC; cdr3_aa: CASSMAPGTYEQYF
d_call: TRBD1; j_call: TRBJ1-3; clone_size: .; v_call: TRBV4-1; cdr3_nt: TGCGCCAGCAGCCAAGATCAACAGGGGGAGCGTAACACCATATATTTT; cdr3_aa: CASSQDQQGERNTIYF
d_call: TRBD1; j_call: TRBJ1-5; clone_size: .; v_call: TRBV30; cdr3_nt: TGTGCCTGGAGTTCTCCGGGACAGTACAATCAGCCCCAGCATTTT; cdr3_aa: CAWSSPGQYNQPQHF
d_call: TRBD1; j_call: TRBJ2-1; clone_size: .; v_call: TRBV29-1; cdr3_nt: TGCAGCGCACCGGGACAGGGGTTCTGGGGGCAGTTCTTC; cdr3_aa: CSAPGQGFWGQFF
d_call: .; j_call: TRBJ1-3; clone_size: .; v_call: TRBV30; cdr3_nt: TGTGCCTGGAGGCCCCCGCACGGGTCTGGAAACACCATATATTTT; cdr3_aa: CAWRPPHGSGNTIYF
d_call: TRBD1; j_call: TRBJ2-7; clone_size: .; v_call: TRBV27; cdr3_nt: TGTGCCAGCAGTCCCTTGACAGGGGTCTACGAGCAGTACTTC; cdr3_aa: CASSPLTGVYEQYF
d_call: .; j_call: TRBJ2-3; clone_size: .; v_call: TRBV5-1; cdr3_nt: TGCGCCAGCAGCTTGGAAGGGGGCACAGATACGCAGTATTTT; cdr3_aa: CASSLEGGTDTQYF
d_call: .; j_call: TRBJ2-1; clone_size: .; v_call: TRBV25-1; cdr3_nt: TGTGCCAGCAGTGAATTTAAGGGGCTCTACAATGAGCAGTTCTTC; cdr3_aa: CASSEFKGLYNEQFF
d_call: .; j_call: TRBJ1-1; clone_size: .; v_call: TRBV4-3; cdr3_nt: TGCGCCAGCAGGGGACACTCGAACACTGAAGCTTTCTTT; cdr3_aa: CASRGHSNTEAFF
d_call: .; j_call: TRBJ1-1; clone_size: .; v_call: TRBV4-2; cdr3_nt: TGTGCCAGCAGCCAAGAGTCGCGTTCTTTCTCAGAAGCTTTCTTT; cdr3_aa: CASSQESRSFSEAFF
d_call: TRBD2; j_call: TRBJ2-5; clone_size: .; v_call: TRBV5-1; cdr3_nt: TGCGCCAGCAGCTTGGATAGCGGGAGCTCTAAAGAGACCCAGTACTTC; cdr3_aa: CASSLDSGSSKETQYF
d_call: TRBD1; j_call: TRBJ2-1; clone_size: few; v_call: TRBV13; cdr3_nt: TGTGCCAGCAGCCCTAGGGACAGAATAGGCAATGAGCAGTTCTTC; cdr3_aa: CASSPRDRIGNEQFF
d_call: .; j_call: TRBJ2-3; clone_size: .; v_call: TRBV6-1; cdr3_nt: TGTGCCAGCAAGGGAAGCAGGGGTGATACAGATACGCAGTATTTT; cdr3_aa: CASKGSRGDTDTQYF
d_call: .; j_call: TRBJ1-4; clone_size: .; v_call: TRBV2; cdr3_nt: TGTGCCAGCAGTGAAGGAGGTGCAACTAATGAAAAACTGTTTTTT; cdr3_aa: CASSEGGATNEKLFF
d_call: .; j_call: TRBJ2-7; clone_size: .; v_call: TRBV5-1; cdr3_nt: TGCGCCAGCAGCTTGGTAGGGGGAGTCGACGAGCAGTACTTC; cdr3_aa: CASSLVGGVDEQYF
d_call: .; j_call: TRBJ2-6; clone_size: .; v_call: TRBV6-1; cdr3_nt: TGTGCCAGCAGTGAACTAACCGCGTACTCTGGGGCCAACGTCCTGACTTTC; cdr3_aa: CASSELTAYSGANVLTF
d_call: .; j_call: TRBJ1-5; clone_size: .; v_call: TRBV25-1; cdr3_nt: TGTGCCAGCAGTCAGGGCAATCAGCCCCAGCATTTT; cdr3_aa: CASSQGNQPQHF
d_call: TRBD1; j_call: TRBJ2-4; clone_size: .; v_call: TRBV13; cdr3_nt: TGTGCCAGCAGACAGGGGCTAGCCAAAAACATTCAGTACTTC; cdr3_aa: CASRQGLAKNIQYF
d_call: .; j_call: TRBJ1-5; clone_size: .; v_call: TRBV19; cdr3_nt: TGTGCCAGTACCCCCGGACTGAACAATCAGCCCCAGCATTTT; cdr3_aa: CASTPGLNNQPQHF
d_call: .; j_call: TRBJ1-2; clone_size: .; v_call: TRBV15; cdr3_nt: TGTGCCACCAGCCCGAGCCGAGGAAGTTATGGCTACACCTTC; cdr3_aa: CATSPSRGSYGYTF
d_call: .; j_call: TRBJ1-4; clone_size: .; v_call: TRBV5-6; cdr3_nt: TGTGCCAGCAGCTTGGAAGGCAGGGGCAACGAAAAACTGTTTTTT; cdr3_aa: CASSLEGRGNEKLFF
d_call: TRBD1; j_call: TRBJ2-5; clone_size: few; v_call: TRBV5-1; cdr3_nt: TGCGCCAGCAGCGGGACAGAAGAGACCCAGTACTTC; cdr3_aa: CASSGTEETQYF
d_call: TRBD1; j_call: TRBJ1-1; clone_size: .; v_call: TRBV27; cdr3_nt: TGTGCCAGCAGTGACAGGGCGTCGAACACTGAAGCTTTCTTT; cdr3_aa: CASSDRASNTEAFF
d_call: .; j_call: TRBJ2-7; clone_size: .; v_call: TRBV9; cdr3_nt: TGTGCCAGCAGCGTAGGTTTAGGAGATACCTACGAGCAGTACTTC; cdr3_aa: CASSVGLGDTYEQYF
d_call: .; j_call: TRBJ2-4; clone_size: .; v_call: TRBV7-2; cdr3_nt: TGTGCCAGCAGCCGGCCGGTACAGACCCTAGCCAAAAACATTCAGTACTTC; cdr3_aa: CASSRPVQTLAKNIQYF
d_call: .; j_call: TRBJ2-2; clone_size: .; v_call: TRBV27; cdr3_nt: TGTGCCAGCAGCCAAAGGCAGGGGACCGGGGAGCTGTTTTTT; cdr3_aa: CASSQRQGTGELFF
d_call: TRBD1; j_call: TRBJ2-1; clone_size: .; v_call: TRBV19; cdr3_nt: TGTGCCAGTAGTGCAGACAGGGGCAATGAGCAGTTCTTC; cdr3_aa: CASSADRGNEQFF
d_call: .; j_call: TRBJ2-1; clone_size: .; v_call: TRBV4-3; cdr3_nt: TGCGCCAGCAGCCAAGATCCTCCACTGAACTCCTACAATGAGCAGTTCTTC; cdr3_aa: CASSQDPPLNSYNEQFF
d_call: .; j_call: TRBJ2-7; clone_size: few; v_call: TRBV6-5; cdr3_nt: TGTGCCAGCAGACCACAGGGTTCCTACGAGCAGTACTTC; cdr3_aa: CASRPQGSYEQYF
d_call: .; j_call: TRBJ2-2; clone_size: .; v_call: TRBV30; cdr3_nt: TGTGCCTGGACTTATCTATTGGGGGGGAACACCGGGGAGCTGTTTTTT; cdr3_aa: CAWTYLLGGNTGELFF
d_call: .; j_call: TRBJ1-5; clone_size: .; v_call: TRBV9; cdr3_nt: TGTGCCAGCAGCGTAGGAGGTTCCGTAAATCAGCCCCAGCATTTT; cdr3_aa: CASSVGGSVNQPQHF
d_call: .; j_call: TRBJ1-1; clone_size: .; v_call: TRBV5-4; cdr3_nt: TGTGCCAGCAGGCGCGGTTCCCCCATGAACACTGAAGCTTTCTTT; cdr3_aa: CASRRGSPMNTEAFF
d_call: TRBD2; j_call: TRBJ2-1; clone_size: .; v_call: TRBV2; cdr3_nt: TGTGCCAGCAGACTAGCGAGCTCCTACAATGAGCAGTTCTTC; cdr3_aa: CASRLASSYNEQFF
d_call: TRBD1; j_call: TRBJ2-7; clone_size: .; v_call: TRBV10-3; cdr3_nt: TGTGCCACTACGACAGGGACAACCTACGAGCAGTACTTC; cdr3_aa: CATTTGTTYEQYF
d_call: TRBD2; j_call: TRBJ2-7; clone_size: .; v_call: TRBV7-2; cdr3_nt: TGTGCCAGCAGGATAGCGGGAGGGACGGGAGAGCAGTACTTC; cdr3_aa: CASRIAGGTGEQYF
d_call: TRBD2; j_call: TRBJ2-5; clone_size: .; v_call: TRBV5-5; cdr3_nt: TGTGCCAGCAGCTTCCGAGCGGGAGGACAAGAGACCCAGTACTTC; cdr3_aa: CASSFRAGGQETQYF
d_call: .; j_call: TRBJ2-6; clone_size: .; v_call: TRBV2; cdr3_nt: TGTGCCAGCGGACAGCGCCACTCTGGGGCCAACGTCCTGACTTTC; cdr3_aa: CASGQRHSGANVLTF
d_call: .; j_call: TRBJ2-7; clone_size: .; v_call: TRBV5-6; cdr3_nt: TGTGCCAGCAGCTTGGTAGGGACACGGACCTACGAGCAGTACTTC; cdr3_aa: CASSLVGTRTYEQYF
d_call: .; j_call: TRBJ2-2; clone_size: .; v_call: TRBV6-5; cdr3_nt: TGTGCCAGCAATTACTTGGGAGTCGCGAACACCGGGGAGCTGTTTTTT; cdr3_aa: CASNYLGVANTGELFF
d_call: .; j_call: TRBJ2-3; clone_size: .; v_call: TRBV6-5; cdr3_nt: TGTGCCAGCAGTTTTGGACGCCCGGGGGGCACAGATACGCAGTATTTT; cdr3_aa: CASSFGRPGGTDTQYF
d_call: TRBD1; j_call: TRBJ1-2; clone_size: .; v_call: TRBV16; cdr3_nt: TGTGCCAGCAGCGGGGACAGAAATGGCTACACCTTC; cdr3_aa: CASSGDRNGYTF
d_call: .; j_call: TRBJ1-5; clone_size: .; v_call: TRBV6-1; cdr3_nt: TGTGCCAGCAGTGAACAGGGTAGCAATCAGCCCCAGCATTTT; cdr3_aa: CASSEQGSNQPQHF
d_call: .; j_call: TRBJ2-7; clone_size: .; v_call: TRBV5-4; cdr3_nt: TGTGCCAGCAGCGACAACTACGAGCAGTACTTC; cdr3_aa: CASSDNYEQYF
d_call: .; j_call: TRBJ1-1; clone_size: .; v_call: TRBV2; cdr3_nt: TGTGCCAGCAGTGAAGGGCAGTGGAGCACTGAAGCTTTCTTT; cdr3_aa: CASSEGQWSTEAFF
d_call: .; j_call: TRBJ1-4; clone_size: .; v_call: TRBV19; cdr3_nt: TGTGCCAGTAGGGGGAGCAATGAAAAACTGTTTTTT; cdr3_aa: CASRGSNEKLFF